In its sample, the clone carrying this T cell receptor (beta chain) was seen once. The V gene's germline CDR1 is SGHRS and CDR2 YFSETQ. The ends were cut back, 2 bases at V and 0 bases at J, with 15 bases in the middle. The CDR3 has 16 residues. The data stem from a study of blood T cell repertoires in COVID-19. Study context: Sites in the United States, Italy and Spain provided acute and convalescent COVID-19 samples. T cells, B-cell-depleted T cells, or PBMCs supplied cDNA or gDNA.

Methods used by the authors: Reference gene primers were amplified, and this amplification served to estimate nucleated cell counts. Measured with immunoSEQ multiplex PCR; TCRdb has only the in-frame clones, and not every one. The V and J calls and the clone size are those of that table, but D and trimming were determined from the DNA. The data show about 170,000 clones, 88% seen once. The chain carries TRBV5-1 and TRBJ2-7; a possible D gene is TRBD2 (5 bases). The specimen sequenced was peripheral blood. The sequence was collected from a man aged 50-59 years who had recovered from COVID-19. CDR3 loop: CASSFLTVTSSYEQYF. In nucleotides, the CDR3 is TGCGCCAGCAGCTTTCTAACAGTTACTAGCTCCTACGAGCAGTACTTC.